The source of this TCR beta chain is a study of blood T cell repertoires in COVID-19. Study-wide background: Material from acute and convalescent COVID-19 was sourced from the United States, Italy and Spain. From T cells, B-cell-depleted T cells, or PBMCs came the material, which was cDNA or gDNA.

This CDR3 spans 16 amino acids. The ends lost 4 bases at V and 2 bases at J; junction bases unmatched: 11. Looked up from germline, CDR1 is SGHKS and CDR2 is YYEKEE (reference sequence). In the original processing: Reference gene primer amplification in the assay estimated nucleated cell counts. Sequenced by immunoSEQ multiplex PCR; TCRdb stores in-frame clones only, minus some. Clone size and the V and J calls come from that table; the DNA yielded D and trimming. This sample carries fewer than 200,000 clones, 89% of them seen once, and the ten largest clones take 1.5% to 2%. The chain has TRBV5-5 and TRBJ1-2, with 7 positions matching TRBD1. The receptor comes from a man between 18 and 35 years old who had recovered from COVID-19. The sequencing input was peripheral blood. As DNA, the CDR3 is TGTGCCAGCAGCGCCTCCCGACAGGGTCTAAACTATGGCTACACCTTC. Translated: CASSASRQGLNYGYTF.